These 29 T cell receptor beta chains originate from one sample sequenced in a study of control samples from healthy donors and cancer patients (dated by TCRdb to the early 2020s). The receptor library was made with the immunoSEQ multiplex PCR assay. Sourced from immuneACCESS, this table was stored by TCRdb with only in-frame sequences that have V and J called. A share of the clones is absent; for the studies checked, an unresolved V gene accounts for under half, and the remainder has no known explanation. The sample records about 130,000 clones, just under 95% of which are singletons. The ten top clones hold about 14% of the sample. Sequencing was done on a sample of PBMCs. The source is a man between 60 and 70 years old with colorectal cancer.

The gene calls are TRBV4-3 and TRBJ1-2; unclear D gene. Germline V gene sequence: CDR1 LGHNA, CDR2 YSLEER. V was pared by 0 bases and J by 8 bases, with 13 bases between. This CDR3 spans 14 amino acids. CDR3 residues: CASSQDGVPRGYTF. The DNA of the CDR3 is TGCGCCAGCAGCCAAGACGGGGTTCCCAGGGGCTACACCTTC.

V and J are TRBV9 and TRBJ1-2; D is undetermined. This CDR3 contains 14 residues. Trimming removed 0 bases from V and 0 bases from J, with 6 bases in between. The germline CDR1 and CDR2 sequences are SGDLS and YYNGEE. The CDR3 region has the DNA TGTGCCAGCAGCGTAGCTTGGGCTAACTATGGCTACACCTTC. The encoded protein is CASSVAWANYGYTF.

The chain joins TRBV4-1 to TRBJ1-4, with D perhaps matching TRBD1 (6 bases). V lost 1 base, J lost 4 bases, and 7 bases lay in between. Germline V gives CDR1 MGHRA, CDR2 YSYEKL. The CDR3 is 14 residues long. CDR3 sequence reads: CASSQGTDNEKLFF. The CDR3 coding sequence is TGCGCCAGCAGCCAAGGGACAGATAATGAAAAACTGTTTTTT.

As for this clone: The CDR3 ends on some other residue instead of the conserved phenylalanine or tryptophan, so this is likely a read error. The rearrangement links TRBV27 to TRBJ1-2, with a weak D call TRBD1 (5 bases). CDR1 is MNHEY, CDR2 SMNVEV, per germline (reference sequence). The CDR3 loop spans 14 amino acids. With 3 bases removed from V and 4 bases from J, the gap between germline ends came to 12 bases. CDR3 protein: CASSFTGDSYGYTL. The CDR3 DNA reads TGTGCCAGCAGTTTTACGGGGGACTCCTATGGCTACACCCTC.

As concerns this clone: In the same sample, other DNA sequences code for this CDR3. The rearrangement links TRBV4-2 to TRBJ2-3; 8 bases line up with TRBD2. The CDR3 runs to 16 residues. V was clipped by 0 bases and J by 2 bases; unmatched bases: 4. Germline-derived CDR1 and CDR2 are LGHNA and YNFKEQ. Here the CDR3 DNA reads TGTGCCAGCAGCCAAGAAACTAGCGGAAACACAGATACGCAGTATTTT. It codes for CASSQETSGNTDTQYF.

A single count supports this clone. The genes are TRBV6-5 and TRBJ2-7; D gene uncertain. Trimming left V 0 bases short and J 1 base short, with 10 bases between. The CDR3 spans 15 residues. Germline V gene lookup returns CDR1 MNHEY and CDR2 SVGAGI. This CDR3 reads CASSYSGILSYEQYF. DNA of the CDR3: TGTGCCAGCAGTTACTCTGGCATTTTGTCCTACGAGCAGTACTTC.

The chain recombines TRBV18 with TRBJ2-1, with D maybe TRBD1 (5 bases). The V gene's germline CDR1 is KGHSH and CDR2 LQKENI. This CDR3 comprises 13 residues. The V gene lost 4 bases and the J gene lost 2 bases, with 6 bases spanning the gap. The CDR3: CASSLTAYNEQFF. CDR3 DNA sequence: TGTGCCAGCTCACTGACAGCCTACAATGAGCAGTTCTTC.

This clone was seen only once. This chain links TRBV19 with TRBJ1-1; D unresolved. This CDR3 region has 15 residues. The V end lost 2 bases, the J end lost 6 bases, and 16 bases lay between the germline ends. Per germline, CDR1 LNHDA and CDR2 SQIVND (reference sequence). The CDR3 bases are TGTGCCAGTAGTATACGCGCGGCCCTGAGTCCTGAAGCTTTCTTT. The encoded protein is CASSIRAALSPEAFF.

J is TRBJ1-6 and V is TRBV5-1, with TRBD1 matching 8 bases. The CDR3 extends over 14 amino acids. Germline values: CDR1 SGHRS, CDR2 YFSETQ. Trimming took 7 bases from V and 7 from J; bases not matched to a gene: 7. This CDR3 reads CASSGTGQNSPLHF. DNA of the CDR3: TGCGCCAGCTCCGGGACAGGACAAAATTCACCCCTCCACTTT. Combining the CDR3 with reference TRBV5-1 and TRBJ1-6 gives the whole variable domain KAGVTQTPRYLIKTRGQQVTLSCSPISGHRSVSWYQQTPGQGLQFLFEYFSETQRNKGNFPGRFSGRQFSNSRSEMNVSTLELGDSALYLCASSGTGQNSPLHFGNGTRLTVT.

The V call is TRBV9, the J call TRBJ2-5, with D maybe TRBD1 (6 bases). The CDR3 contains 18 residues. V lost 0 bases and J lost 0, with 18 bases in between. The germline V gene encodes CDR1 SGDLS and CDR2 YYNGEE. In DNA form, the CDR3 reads TGTGCCAGCAGCGTAGCCTCCCCGGGCAGGGGCTACCAAGAGACCCAGTACTTC. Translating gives CASSVASPGRGYQETQYF. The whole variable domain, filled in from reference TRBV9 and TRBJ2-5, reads DSGVTQTPKHLITATGQRVTLRCSPRSGDLSVYWYQQSLDQGLQFLIQYYNGEERAKGNILERFSAQQFPDLHSELNLSSLELGDSALYFCASSVASPGRGYQETQYFGPGTRLLVL.

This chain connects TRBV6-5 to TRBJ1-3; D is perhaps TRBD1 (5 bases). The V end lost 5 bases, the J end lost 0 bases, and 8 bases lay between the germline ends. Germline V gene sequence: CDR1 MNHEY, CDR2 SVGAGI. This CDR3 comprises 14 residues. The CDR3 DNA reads TGTGCCAGCAGTCAGGGCCTCTCTGGAAACACCATATATTTT. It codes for CASSQGLSGNTIYF.

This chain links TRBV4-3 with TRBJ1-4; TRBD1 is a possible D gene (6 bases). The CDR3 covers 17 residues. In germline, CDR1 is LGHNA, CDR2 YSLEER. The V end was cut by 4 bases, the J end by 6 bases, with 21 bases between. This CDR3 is CASSPRAVKGGYEKLFF. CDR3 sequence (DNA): TGCGCCAGCAGCCCGAGAGCAGTAAAGGGGGGATATGAAAAACTGTTTTTT.

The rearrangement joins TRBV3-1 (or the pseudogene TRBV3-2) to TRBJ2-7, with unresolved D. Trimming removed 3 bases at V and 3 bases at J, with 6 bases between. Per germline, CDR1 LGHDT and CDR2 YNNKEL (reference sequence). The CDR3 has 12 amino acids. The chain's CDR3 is CASSHQNYEQYF. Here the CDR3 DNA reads TGTGCCAGCAGCCACCAGAACTACGAGCAGTACTTC.

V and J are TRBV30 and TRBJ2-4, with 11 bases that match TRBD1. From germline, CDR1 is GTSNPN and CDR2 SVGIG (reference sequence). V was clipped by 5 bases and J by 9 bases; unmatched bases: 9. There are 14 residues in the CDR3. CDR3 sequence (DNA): TGTGCCTGGGGGACAGGGGGTATGTCACCCATTCAGTACTTC. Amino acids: CAWGTGGMSPIQYF.

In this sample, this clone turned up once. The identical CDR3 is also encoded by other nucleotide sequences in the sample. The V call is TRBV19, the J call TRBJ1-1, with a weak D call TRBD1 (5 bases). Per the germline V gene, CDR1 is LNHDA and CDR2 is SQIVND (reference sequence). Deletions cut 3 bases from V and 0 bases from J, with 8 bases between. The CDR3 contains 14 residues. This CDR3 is CASSISGLNTEAFF. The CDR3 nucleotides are TGTGCCAGTAGTATTTCAGGGTTGAACACTGAAGCTTTCTTT.

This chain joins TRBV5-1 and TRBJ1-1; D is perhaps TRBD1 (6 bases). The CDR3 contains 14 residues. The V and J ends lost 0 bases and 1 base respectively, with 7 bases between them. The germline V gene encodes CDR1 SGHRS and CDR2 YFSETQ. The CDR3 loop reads CASSLVTGNTEAFF. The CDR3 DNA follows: TGCGCCAGCAGCTTGGTGACAGGGAACACTGAAGCTTTCTTT.

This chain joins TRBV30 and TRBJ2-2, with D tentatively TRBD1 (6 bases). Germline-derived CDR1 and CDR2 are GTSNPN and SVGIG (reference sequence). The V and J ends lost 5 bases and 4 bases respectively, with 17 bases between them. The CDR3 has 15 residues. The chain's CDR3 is CAWAPPGASTGELFF. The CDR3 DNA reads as TGTGCCTGGGCCCCCCCAGGGGCGAGCACCGGGGAGCTGTTTTTT.

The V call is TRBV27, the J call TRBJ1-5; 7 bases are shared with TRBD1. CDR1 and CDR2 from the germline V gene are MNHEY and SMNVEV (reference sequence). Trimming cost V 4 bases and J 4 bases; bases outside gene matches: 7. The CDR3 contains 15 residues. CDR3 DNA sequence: TGTGCCAGCAGTTCTCACAGGGGTGATAATCAGCCCCAGCATTTT. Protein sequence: CASSSHRGDNQPQHF.

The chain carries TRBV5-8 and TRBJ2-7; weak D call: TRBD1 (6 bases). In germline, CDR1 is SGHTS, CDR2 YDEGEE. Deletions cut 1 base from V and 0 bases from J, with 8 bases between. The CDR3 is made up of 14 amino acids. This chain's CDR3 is CASSLMTGSYEQYF. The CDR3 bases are TGTGCCAGCAGCTTGATGACAGGCTCCTACGAGCAGTACTTC.

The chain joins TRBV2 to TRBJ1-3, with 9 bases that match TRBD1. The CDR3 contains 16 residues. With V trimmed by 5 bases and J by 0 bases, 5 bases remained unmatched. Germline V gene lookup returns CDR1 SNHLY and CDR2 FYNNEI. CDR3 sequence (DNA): TGTGCCAGCAGTACCGGGACAGGGAGCTCTGGAAACACCATATATTTT. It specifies CASSTGTGSSGNTIYF.

CDR3 in DNA: TGTGCCAGCAGTTCCAGGGGGCGCCGGGAGGGACCCTACGAGCAGTACTTC. Residues: CASSSRGRREGPYEQYF. The chain links TRBV27 to TRBJ2-7; D tentatively fits TRBD1 or TRBD2 (8 bases each). The CDR3 length is 17 residues. V was cut by 4 bases and J by 2 bases, with 21 bases left in between. The V gene's germline CDR1 is MNHEY and CDR2 SMNVEV (reference sequence).

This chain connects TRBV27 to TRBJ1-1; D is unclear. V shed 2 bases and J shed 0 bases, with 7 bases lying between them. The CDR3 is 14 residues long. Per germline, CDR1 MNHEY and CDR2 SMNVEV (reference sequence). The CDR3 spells CASSLKQMNTEAFF. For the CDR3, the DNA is TGTGCCAGCAGTTTAAAACAGATGAACACTGAAGCTTTCTTT.

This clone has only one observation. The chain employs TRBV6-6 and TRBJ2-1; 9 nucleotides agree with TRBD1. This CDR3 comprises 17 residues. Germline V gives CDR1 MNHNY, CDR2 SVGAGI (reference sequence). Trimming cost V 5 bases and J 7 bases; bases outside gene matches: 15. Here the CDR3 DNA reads TGTGCCAGCAGTCGACCGGGGACAGGGAGAACGAGAAATGAGCAGTTCTTC. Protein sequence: CASSRPGTGRTRNEQFF.

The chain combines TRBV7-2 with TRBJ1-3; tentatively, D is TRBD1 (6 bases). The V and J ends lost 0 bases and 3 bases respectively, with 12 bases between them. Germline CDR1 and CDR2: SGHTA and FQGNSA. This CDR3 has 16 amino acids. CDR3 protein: CASSLAVAGVGNTIYF. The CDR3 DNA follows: TGTGCCAGCAGCTTAGCAGTGGCAGGGGTTGGAAACACCATATATTTT.

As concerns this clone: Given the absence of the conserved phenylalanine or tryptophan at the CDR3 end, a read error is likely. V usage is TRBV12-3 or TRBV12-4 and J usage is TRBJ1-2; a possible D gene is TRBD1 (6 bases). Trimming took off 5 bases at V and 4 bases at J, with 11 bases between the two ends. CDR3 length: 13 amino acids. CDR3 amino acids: CASSEGGPYGYTS. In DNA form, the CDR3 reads TGTGCCAGCAGTGAGGGGGGACCCTATGGCTACACCTCC.

The CDR3 loop reads CASSLTFGGHKETQYF. In DNA, the CDR3 is TGTGCCAGCTCACTAACGTTCGGCGGGCACAAAGAGACCCAGTACTTC. This chain uses TRBV18 with TRBJ2-5, with D possibly being TRBD2 (5 bases). Trimming took 4 bases from V and 3 from J, leaving 18 bases between them. The CDR3 covers 16 residues. Germline loops: CDR1 KGHSH, CDR2 LQKENI.

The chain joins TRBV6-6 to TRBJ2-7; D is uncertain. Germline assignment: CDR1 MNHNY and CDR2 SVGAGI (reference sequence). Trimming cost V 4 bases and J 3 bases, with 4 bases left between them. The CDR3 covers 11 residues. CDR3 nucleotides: TGTGCCAGCAGTTCTAACTACGAGCAGTACTTC. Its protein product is CASSSNYEQYF.

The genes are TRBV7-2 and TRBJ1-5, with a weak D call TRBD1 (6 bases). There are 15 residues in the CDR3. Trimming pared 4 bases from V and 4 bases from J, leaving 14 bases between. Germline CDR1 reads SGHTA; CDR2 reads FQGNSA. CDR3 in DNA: TGTGCCAGCAGCTCTCAACAGGGTTGGAATCAGCCCCAGCATTTT. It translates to CASSSQQGWNQPQHF. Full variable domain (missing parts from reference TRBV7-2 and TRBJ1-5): GAGVSQSPSNKVTEKGKDVELRCDPISGHTALYWYRQSLGQGLEFLIYFQGNSAPDKSGLPSDRFSAERTGGSVSTLTIQRTQQEDSAVYLCASSSQQGWNQPQHFGDGTRLSIL.

For the CDR3, the DNA is TGTGCCAGCAGCGTAGGGGGAGGCCAGGGCAGCGAGCAGTACTTC. It specifies CASSVGGGQGSEQYF. The chain combines TRBV9 with TRBJ2-7; weak D call: TRBD2 (6 bases). Germline values: CDR1 SGDLS, CDR2 YYNGEE. V was shortened by 0 bases and J by 6 bases, with 16 bases between the two germline ends. This CDR3 has 15 amino acids.